The clone carrying this T cell receptor (beta chain) was seen a handful of times. The data were obtained in a study of control samples from healthy donors and cancer patients. Profiling relied on immunoSEQ multiplex PCR, and the TCRdb table lists in-frame clones only, not all of them. This sample has some 130,000 clones; 80% to 95% occur once, and the top ten carry about 2.3%. The CDR3 covers 13 residues. Germline CDR1 SNHLY, CDR2 FYNNEI. The ends were cut back, 7 bases at V and 1 base at J, with 10 bases in the middle. The sequencing sample was made of blood. The clonotype comes from a man aged 35-49 years in good health. The J gene is TRBJ1-1, the V gene TRBV2; no firm D call. Here the CDR3 DNA reads TGTGCCAGCATGAGGGTAGGGAACACTGAAGCTTTCTTT. Translating it yields CASMRVGNTEAFF.